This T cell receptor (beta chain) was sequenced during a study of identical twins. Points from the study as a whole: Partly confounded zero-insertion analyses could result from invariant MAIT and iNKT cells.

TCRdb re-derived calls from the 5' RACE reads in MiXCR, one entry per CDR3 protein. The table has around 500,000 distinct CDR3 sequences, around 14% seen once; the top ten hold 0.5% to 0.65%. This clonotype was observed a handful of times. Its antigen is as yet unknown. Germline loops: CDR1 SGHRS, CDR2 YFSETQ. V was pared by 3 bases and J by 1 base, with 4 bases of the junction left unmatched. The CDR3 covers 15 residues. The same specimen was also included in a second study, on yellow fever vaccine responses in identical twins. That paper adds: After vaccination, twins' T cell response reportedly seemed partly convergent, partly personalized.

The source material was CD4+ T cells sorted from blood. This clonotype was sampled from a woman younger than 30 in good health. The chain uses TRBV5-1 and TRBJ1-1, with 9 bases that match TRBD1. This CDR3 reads CASSSRTGANTEAFF. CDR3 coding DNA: TGCGCCAGCAGCTCCCGGACAGGGGCGAACACTGAAGCTTTCTTT.